Presented here are 23 T cell receptor beta chains from one specimen sequenced in a study of type 1 regulatory T cells. TCRdb processed the reads anew with MiXCR; each CDR3 protein has one entry. The repertoire holds 25,000 or so distinct CDR3 sequences, roughly 50% seen once, with 4.8% in the top ten. Antigens for these TCRs are unknown. Source material: cultured T cells, either the whole culture or a sorted T cell fraction (not recorded which). The receptors stem from a human donor in good health.

The chain recombines TRBV30 with TRBJ2-2; 8 bases line up with TRBD1. Germline CDR1 and CDR2: GTSNPN and SVGIG (reference sequence). The CDR3 runs 18 residues. Losses at the gene ends were 3 bases for V and 6 bases for J; bases not matched to a gene: 18. This chain's CDR3 is CAWRRGDRGRSNSGELFF. For the CDR3, the DNA is TGTGCCTGGAGACGAGGAGACAGGGGCAGGTCAAATTCCGGGGAGCTGTTTTTT.

This clonotype was counted only a few times. The chain uses TRBV5-1 and TRBJ2-7; TRBD1 matches at 9 bases. The CDR3 loop spans 15 amino acids. Germline V gene sequence: CDR1 SGHRS, CDR2 YFSETQ. V lost 0 bases and J lost 6; bases outside the gene matches: 7. The CDR3 sequence: CASSLGGTGKVEQYF. The CDR3 coding sequence is TGCGCCAGCAGCTTGGGCGGGACAGGGAAAGTCGAGCAGTACTTC.

The V gene is TRBV12-3 or TRBV12-4, the J gene TRBJ2-3; D gene unclear. Between the trimmed V and J ends, which lost 5 bases and 2 bases, there was a span of 5 bases. The CDR3 length is 12 residues. CDR3 amino acids: CASSRTTDTQYF. Written as DNA, the CDR3 is TGTGCCAGCAGTAGGACCACAGATACGCAGTATTTT.

The V call is TRBV20-1, the J call TRBJ2-2, with 7 positions matching TRBD2. There are 14 residues in the CDR3. V lost 6 bases and J lost 1; bases outside the gene matches: 5. Germline V gene data show CDR1 as DFQATT and CDR2 as SNEGSKA (reference sequence). The CDR3 sequence is CSAGRTLNTGELFF. The CDR3 nucleotides read TGCAGTGCCGGGAGGACCCTGAACACCGGGGAGCTGTTTTTT.

This chain connects TRBV7-2 to TRBJ2-7; tentatively, D is TRBD1 or TRBD2 (6 bases each). V was clipped by 3 bases and J by 0 bases, with 15 bases between them. CDR3 length equals 16 residues. The germline CDR1 and CDR2 sequences are SGHTA and FQGNSA. The chain's CDR3 is CASSLGGGRSSYEQYF. As DNA, the CDR3 is TGTGCCAGCAGCTTGGGTGGGGGGCGAAGCTCCTACGAGCAGTACTTC.

The chain links TRBV20-1 to TRBJ1-2; a weak D match, TRBD1 (5 bases). V lost 2 bases, J lost 0 bases, and 10 bases lay in between. Germline V gives CDR1 DFQATT, CDR2 SNEGSKA (reference sequence). The CDR3 runs to 14 residues. The CDR3, as DNA: TGCAGTGCTAGACCGGGGGAGACTAACTATGGCTACACCTTC. As protein: CSARPGETNYGYTF.

The J gene is TRBJ1-6, the V gene TRBV20-1; D remains ambiguous. Trimming removed 1 base at V and 11 bases at J, with 15 bases between. Germline values: CDR1 DFQATT, CDR2 SNEGSKA (reference sequence). CDR3 length equals 14 residues. The CDR3 region is CSARVVGYRTPLHF. CDR3 sequence (DNA): TGCAGTGCTAGAGTGGTCGGCTACCGAACACCCCTCCACTTT.

This chain uses TRBV11-2 with TRBJ1-1, with D tentatively TRBD1 (6 bases). Germline V gene lookup returns CDR1 SGHAT and CDR2 FQNNGV. The CDR3 loop spans 15 amino acids. V dropped 1 base and J dropped 6 bases, with 15 bases sitting between them. The CDR3 DNA follows: TGTGCCAGCAGCTTAGCCAGGGGTTCAACAGCTGAAGCTTTCTTT. Its translation is CASSLARGSTAEAFF. The entire variable domain, with the rest obtained from reference TRBV11-2 and TRBJ1-1, is as follows: EAGVAQSPRYKIIEKRQSVAFWCNPISGHATLYWYQQILGQGPKLLIQFQNNGVVDDSQLPKDRFSAERLKGVDSTLKIQPAKLEDSAVYLCASSLARGSTAEAFFGQGTRLTVV.

This chain links TRBV6-5 with TRBJ2-5; perhaps TRBD1 as D (6 bases). This CDR3 contains 13 residues. The germline V and J ends were trimmed by 6 bases and 5 bases, with 13 bases remaining between them. Looked up from germline, CDR1 is MNHEY and CDR2 is SVGAGI. In nucleotides, the CDR3 is TGTGCCAGCAGCAGGGGCTGGGGGGAGACCCAGTACTTC. Protein: CASSRGWGETQYF.

Only a few counts were recorded for this clonotype. The genes are TRBV20-1 and TRBJ2-7, with TRBD2 as a possible D gene (7 bases). The CDR3 loop spans 15 amino acids. The germline gives CDR1 DFQATT, CDR2 SNEGSKA (reference sequence). V was shortened by 6 bases and J by 3 bases, with 21 bases between the two germline ends. Here the CDR3 reads CSAQRAPGGHYEQYF. CDR3 DNA: TGCAGTGCGCAGAGAGCCCCGGGGGGCCACTACGAGCAGTACTTC.

The rearrangement uses TRBV5-5 and TRBJ2-3, with 11 positions matching TRBD2. V was clipped by 3 bases and J by 1 base; unmatched bases: 4. Germline V gives CDR1 SGHKS, CDR2 YYEKEE (reference sequence). The CDR3 contains 16 residues. This CDR3 is CASSSGGLAGTDTQYF. CDR3 DNA: TGTGCCAGCAGCTCGGGGGGACTAGCGGGCACAGATACGCAGTATTTT. Together with reference TRBV5-5 and TRBJ2-3, the CDR3 gives the full variable domain: DAGVTQSPTHLIKTRGQQVTLRCSPISGHKSVSWYQQVLGQGPQFIFQYYEKEERGRGNFPDRFSARQFPNYSSELNVNALLLGDSALYLCASSSGGLAGTDTQYFGPGTRLTVL.

This chain uses TRBV7-3 with TRBJ1-1, with D unresolved. The CDR3 is 13 amino acids. Trimming removed 5 bases from V and 2 bases from J, with 9 bases in between. In germline, CDR1 is SGHTA, CDR2 FQGTGA. The CDR3 DNA is TGTGCCAGCAGCAAAGACCGAAACACTGAAGCTTTCTTT. Encoded protein: CASSKDRNTEAFF.

Regarding this clonotype: Relative to the germline gene, one junction end is altered; a read error may explain this. As DNA, the CDR3 is TGTGCCAGCAGTAACACAGGGTTAACGTATTCATCCCTCCACTTT. Residues: CASSNTGLTYSSLHF. This chain connects TRBV6-6 to TRBJ1-6, with D tentatively TRBD1 (6 bases). The CDR3 totals 15 residues. The V gene's germline CDR1 is MNHNY and CDR2 SVGAGI (reference sequence).

The chain uses TRBV2 and TRBJ2-3, with 8 bases that match TRBD1. Germline CDR1 SNHLY, CDR2 FYNNEI. Germline trimming cut 7 bases from V and 6 bases from J; bases unmatched to any gene: 12. The CDR3 has 15 amino acids. The CDR3 sequence is CASNPGQVDLDTQYF. CDR3 coding DNA: TGTGCCAGCAACCCGGGACAGGTGGACCTGGATACGCAGTATTTT.

The rearrangement uses TRBV2 and TRBJ1-4; D call uncertain. Between the trimmed V and J ends, which lost 4 bases and 0 bases, there was a span of 9 bases. Germline V gene lookup returns CDR1 SNHLY and CDR2 FYNNEI. The CDR3 has 15 residues. For the CDR3, the DNA is TGTGCCAGCAGTGTGAGAACTGCAACTAATGAAAAACTGTTTTTT. This codes for CASSVRTATNEKLFF.

Worth noting for this clonotype: It may be a read error: a sequence one base away is much more abundant. The chain couples TRBV18 to TRBJ2-1; TRBD2 aligns across 8 bases. This CDR3 region has 15 residues. Germline V gene sequence: CDR1 KGHSH, CDR2 LQKENI. CDR3 nucleotides: TGTGCCAGCTCACCACAGAGCGGGGGCCCAGGGGAGCGGTTCTTC. It yields the protein CASSPQSGGPGERFF.

The chain joins TRBV2 to TRBJ2-3; D remains unclear. The germline V and J ends were trimmed by 0 bases and 7 bases, with 5 bases remaining between them. The CDR3 contains 12 residues. Germline V CDR1 and CDR2: SNHLY, FYNNEI. The CDR3 loop reads CASSEATYTQYF. DNA of the CDR3: TGTGCCAGCAGTGAAGCCACTTATACGCAGTATTTT.

This clonotype has only one observation. This chain uses TRBV11-3 with TRBJ2-2; TRBD1 matches at 7 bases. This CDR3 region has 15 residues. The germline CDR1 and CDR2 sequences are SGHNT and YENEEA. V shed 8 bases, J shed 5 bases, and the junction held 11 bases outside the gene matches. The CDR3: CASSPRQGRTGELFF. In DNA, the CDR3 is TGTGCCAGCTCCCCTCGACAGGGAAGGACCGGGGAGCTGTTTTTT.

The DNA for the CDR3 is TGTGCCAGCAGCTTTGCAGCGGGGGGGTCGTACGAGCAGTTCTTC. Its translation is CASSFAAGGSYEQFF. The chain recombines TRBV7-2 with TRBJ2-1; 10 bases agree with TRBD2. Germline-derived CDR1 and CDR2 are SGHTA and FQGNSA. CDR3 length: 15 amino acids. J was trimmed by 10 bases and V by 3 bases; bases with no gene match: 9.

The chain joins TRBV7-2 to TRBJ2-7; TRBD2 matches at 8 bases. The CDR3 spans 15 residues. With 1 base clipped from V and 6 bases from J, the junction kept 8 bases outside the gene matches. Germline V CDR1 and CDR2: SGHTA, FQGNSA. In nucleotides, the CDR3 is TGTGCCAGCAGCTTAGTCTCCAGCGGGGGAGGCGAGCAGTACTTC. Translation gives CASSLVSSGGGEQYF.

The CDR3 loop is CASSQGGGVYGYTF. CDR3 in DNA: TGCGCCAGCAGCCAAGGAGGGGGTGTCTATGGCTACACCTTC. The J gene is TRBJ1-2, the V gene TRBV4-1, with D possibly matching TRBD1 (6 bases). This CDR3 contains 14 residues. CDR1 is MGHRA and CDR2 is YSYEKL in the germline V gene. Trimming left V 1 base short and J 4 bases short, with 10 bases between.

The CDR3 DNA reads as TGTGCCAGCAGCCCGGGCAGGGGTAGCAATCAGCCCCAGCATTTT. Encoded protein: CASSPGRGSNQPQHF. This chain uses TRBV12-3 or TRBV12-4 with TRBJ1-5; tentative D call: TRBD1 (6 bases). Trimming took off 6 bases at V and 0 bases at J, with 12 bases between the two ends. This CDR3 is built from 15 residues.

The chain uses TRBV7-6 and TRBJ2-7, with 8 bases that match TRBD1. V lost 1 base to trimming and J lost 3 bases; unmatched junction nucleotides: 8. The CDR3 covers 16 residues. The germline gives CDR1 SGHVS, CDR2 FNYEAQ. The CDR3 loop is CASSLGAGGASYEQYF. DNA of the CDR3: TGTGCCAGCAGCTTAGGCGCAGGGGGCGCAAGCTACGAGCAGTACTTC.